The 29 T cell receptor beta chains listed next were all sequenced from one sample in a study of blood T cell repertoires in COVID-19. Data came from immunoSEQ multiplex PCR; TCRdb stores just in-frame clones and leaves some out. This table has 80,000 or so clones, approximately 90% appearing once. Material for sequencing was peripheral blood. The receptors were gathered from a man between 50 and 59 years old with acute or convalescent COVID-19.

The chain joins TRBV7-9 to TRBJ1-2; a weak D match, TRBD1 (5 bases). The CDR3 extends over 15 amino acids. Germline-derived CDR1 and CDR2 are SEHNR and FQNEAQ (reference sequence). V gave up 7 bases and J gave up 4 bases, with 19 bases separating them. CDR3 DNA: TGTGCCAGCACCAACGGACGGGGGTGGGTCTATGGCTACACCTTC. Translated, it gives CASTNGRGWVYGYTF. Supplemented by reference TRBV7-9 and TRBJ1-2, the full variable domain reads DTGVSQNPRHKITKRGQNVTFRCDPISEHNRLYWYRQTLGQGPEFLTYFQNEAQLEKSRLLSDRFSAERPKGSFSTLEIQRTEQGDSAMYLCASTNGRGWVYGYTFGSGTRLTVV.

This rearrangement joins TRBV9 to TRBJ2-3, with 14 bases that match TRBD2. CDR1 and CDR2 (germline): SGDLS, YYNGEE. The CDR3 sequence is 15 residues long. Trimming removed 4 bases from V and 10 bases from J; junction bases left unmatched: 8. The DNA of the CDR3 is TGTGCCAGCAGCTCCGGGACTAGCGGGAGTTACGCGCAGTATTTT. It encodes CASSSGTSGSYAQYF.

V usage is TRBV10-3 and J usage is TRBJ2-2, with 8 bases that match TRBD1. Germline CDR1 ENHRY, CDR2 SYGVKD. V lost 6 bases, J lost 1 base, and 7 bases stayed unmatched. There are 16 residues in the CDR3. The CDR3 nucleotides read TGTGCCATCAGCCCACAGGGGGTTGGGAACACCGGGGAGCTGTTTTTT. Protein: CAISPQGVGNTGELFF.

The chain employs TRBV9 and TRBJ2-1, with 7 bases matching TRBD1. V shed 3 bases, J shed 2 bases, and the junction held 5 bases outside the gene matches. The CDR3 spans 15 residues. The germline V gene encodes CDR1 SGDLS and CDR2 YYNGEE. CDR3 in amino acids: CASSDGTVTYNEQFF. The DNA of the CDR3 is TGTGCCAGCAGCGACGGGACAGTTACCTACAATGAGCAGTTCTTC.

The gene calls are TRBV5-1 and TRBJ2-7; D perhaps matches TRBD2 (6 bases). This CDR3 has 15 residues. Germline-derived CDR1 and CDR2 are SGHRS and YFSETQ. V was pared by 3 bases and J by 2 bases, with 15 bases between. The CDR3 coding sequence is TGCGCCAGCAGCTCCGGGACGGAGGGACCCTACGAGCAGTACTTC. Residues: CASSSGTEGPYEQYF.

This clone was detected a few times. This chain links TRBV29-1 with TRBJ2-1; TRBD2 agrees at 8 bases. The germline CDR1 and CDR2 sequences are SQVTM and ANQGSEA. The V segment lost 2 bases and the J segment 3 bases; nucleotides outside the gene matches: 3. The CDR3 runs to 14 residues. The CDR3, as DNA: TGCAGCGTTGAAATAGCGGGGAACTACAATGAGCAGTTCTTC. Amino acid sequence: CSVEIAGNYNEQFF.

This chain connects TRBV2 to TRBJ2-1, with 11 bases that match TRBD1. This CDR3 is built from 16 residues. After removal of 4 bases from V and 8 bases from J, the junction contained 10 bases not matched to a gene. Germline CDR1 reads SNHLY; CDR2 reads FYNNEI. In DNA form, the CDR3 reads TGTGCCAGCAGTGGAGGGACAGGGGGTCCTTACGATGAGCAGTTCTTC. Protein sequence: CASSGGTGGPYDEQFF.

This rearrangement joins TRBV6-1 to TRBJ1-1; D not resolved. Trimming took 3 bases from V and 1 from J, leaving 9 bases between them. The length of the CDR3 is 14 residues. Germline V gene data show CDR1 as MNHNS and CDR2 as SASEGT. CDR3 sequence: CASSDFWRNTEAFF. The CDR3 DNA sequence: TGTGCCAGCAGTGATTTTTGGAGGAACACTGAAGCTTTCTTT.

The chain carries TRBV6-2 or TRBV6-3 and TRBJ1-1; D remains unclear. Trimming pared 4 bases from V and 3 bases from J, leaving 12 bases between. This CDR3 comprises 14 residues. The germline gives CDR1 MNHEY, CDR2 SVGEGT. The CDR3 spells CASSSISTYTEAFF. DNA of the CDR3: TGTGCCAGCAGTTCGATAAGCACCTACACTGAAGCTTTCTTT.

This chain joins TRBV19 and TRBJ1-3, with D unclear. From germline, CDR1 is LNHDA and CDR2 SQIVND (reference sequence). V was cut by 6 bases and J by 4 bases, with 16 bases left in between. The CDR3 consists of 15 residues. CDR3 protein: CASSPGPSGGNTIYF. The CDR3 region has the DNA TGTGCCAGTAGCCCTGGACCATCGGGAGGAAACACCATATATTTT.

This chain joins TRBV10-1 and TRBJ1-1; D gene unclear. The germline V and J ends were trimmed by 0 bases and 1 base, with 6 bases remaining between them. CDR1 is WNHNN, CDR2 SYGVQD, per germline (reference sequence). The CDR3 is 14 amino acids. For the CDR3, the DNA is TGCGCCAGCAGTGAGTCTTACGGGAACACTGAAGCTTTCTTT. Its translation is CASSESYGNTEAFF.

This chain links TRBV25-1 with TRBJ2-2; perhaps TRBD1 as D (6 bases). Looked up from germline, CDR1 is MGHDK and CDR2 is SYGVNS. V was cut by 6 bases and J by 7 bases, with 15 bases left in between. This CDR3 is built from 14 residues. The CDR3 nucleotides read TGTGCCAGCAGCGGGACATACGGCTACGGGGAGCTGTTTTTT. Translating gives CASSGTYGYGELFF.

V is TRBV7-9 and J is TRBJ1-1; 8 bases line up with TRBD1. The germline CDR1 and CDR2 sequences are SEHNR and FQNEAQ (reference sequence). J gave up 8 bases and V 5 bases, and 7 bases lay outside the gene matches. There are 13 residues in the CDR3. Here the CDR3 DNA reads TGTGCCAGCAGCCCCGATGGACAGGGCGAAGCTTTCTTT. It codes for CASSPDGQGEAFF.

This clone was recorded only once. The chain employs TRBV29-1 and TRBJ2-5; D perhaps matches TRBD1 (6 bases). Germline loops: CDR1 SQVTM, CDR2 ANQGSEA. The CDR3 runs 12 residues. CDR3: CNTYGRGETQYF. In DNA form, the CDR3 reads TGCAACACGTACGGCAGGGGAGAGACCCAGTACTTC.

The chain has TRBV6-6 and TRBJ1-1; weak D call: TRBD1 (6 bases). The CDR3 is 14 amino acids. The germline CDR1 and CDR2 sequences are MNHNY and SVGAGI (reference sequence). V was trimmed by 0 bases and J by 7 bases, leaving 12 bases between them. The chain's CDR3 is CASSYSGGQVEAFF. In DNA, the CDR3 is TGTGCCAGCAGTTACTCGGGGGGGCAGGTTGAAGCTTTCTTT.

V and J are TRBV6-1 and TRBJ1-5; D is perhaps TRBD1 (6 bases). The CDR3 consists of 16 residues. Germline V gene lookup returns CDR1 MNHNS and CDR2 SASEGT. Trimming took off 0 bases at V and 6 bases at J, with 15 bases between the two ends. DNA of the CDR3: TGTGCCAGCAGTGAAGCTTCTATGGGGGCGGGTCAGCCCCAGCATTTT. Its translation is CASSEASMGAGQPQHF.

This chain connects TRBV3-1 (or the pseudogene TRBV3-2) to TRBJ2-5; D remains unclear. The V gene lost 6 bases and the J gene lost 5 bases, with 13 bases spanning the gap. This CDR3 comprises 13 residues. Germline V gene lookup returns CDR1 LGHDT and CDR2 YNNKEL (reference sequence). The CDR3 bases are TGTGCCAGCAGTCCCAATGCGAAGGAGACCCAGTACTTC. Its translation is CASSPNAKETQYF.

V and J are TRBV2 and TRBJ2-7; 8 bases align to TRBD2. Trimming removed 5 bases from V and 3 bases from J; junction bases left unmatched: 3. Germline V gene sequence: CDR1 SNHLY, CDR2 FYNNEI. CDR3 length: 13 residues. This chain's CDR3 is CASSRGGSYEQYF. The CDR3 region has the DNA TGTGCCAGCAGTCGCGGGGGGAGCTACGAGCAGTACTTC.

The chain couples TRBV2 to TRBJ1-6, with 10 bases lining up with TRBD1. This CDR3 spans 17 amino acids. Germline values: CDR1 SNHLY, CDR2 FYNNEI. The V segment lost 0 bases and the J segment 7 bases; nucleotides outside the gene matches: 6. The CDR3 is CASSEAGQGNVNSPLHF. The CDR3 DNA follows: TGTGCCAGCAGTGAAGCGGGACAGGGGAACGTGAATTCACCCCTCCACTTT.

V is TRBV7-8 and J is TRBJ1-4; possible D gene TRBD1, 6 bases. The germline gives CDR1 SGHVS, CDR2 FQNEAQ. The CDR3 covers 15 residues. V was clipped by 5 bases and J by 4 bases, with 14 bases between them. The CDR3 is CASSDRSAHNEKLFF. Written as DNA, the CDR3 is TGTGCCAGCAGCGACAGGTCCGCCCATAATGAAAAACTGTTTTTT.

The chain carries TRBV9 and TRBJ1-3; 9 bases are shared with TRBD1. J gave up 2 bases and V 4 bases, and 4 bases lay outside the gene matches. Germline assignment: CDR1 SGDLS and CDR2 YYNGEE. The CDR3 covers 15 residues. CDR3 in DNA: TGTGCCAGCAGCACAGGGACAGGGCCTGGAAACACCATATATTTT. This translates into CASSTGTGPGNTIYF.

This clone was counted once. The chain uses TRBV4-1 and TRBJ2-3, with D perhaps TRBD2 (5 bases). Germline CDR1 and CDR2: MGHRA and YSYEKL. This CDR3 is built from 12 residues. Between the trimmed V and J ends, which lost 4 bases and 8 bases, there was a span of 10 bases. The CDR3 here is CASSRELSTQYF. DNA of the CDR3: TGCGCCAGCAGCCGGGAGCTGAGTACGCAGTATTTT.

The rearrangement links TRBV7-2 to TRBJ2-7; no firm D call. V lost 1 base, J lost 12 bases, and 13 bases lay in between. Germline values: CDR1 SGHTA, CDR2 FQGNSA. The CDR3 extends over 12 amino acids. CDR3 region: CASSLGAQRRYF. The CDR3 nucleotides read TGTGCCAGCAGCTTAGGGGCGCAAAGACGGTACTTC.

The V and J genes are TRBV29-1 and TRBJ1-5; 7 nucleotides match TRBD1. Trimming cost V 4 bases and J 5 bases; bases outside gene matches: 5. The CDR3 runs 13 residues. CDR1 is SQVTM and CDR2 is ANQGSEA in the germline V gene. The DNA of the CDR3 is TGCAGCGTTGGACAGGGAAGGGATCAGCCCCAGCATTTT. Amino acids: CSVGQGRDQPQHF.

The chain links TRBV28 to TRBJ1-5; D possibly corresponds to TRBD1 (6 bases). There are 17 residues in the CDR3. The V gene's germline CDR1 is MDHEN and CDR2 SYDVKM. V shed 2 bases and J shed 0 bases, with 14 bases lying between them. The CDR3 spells CASSLPRQAISNQPQHF. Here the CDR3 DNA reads TGTGCCAGCAGTTTACCCCGACAGGCGATTAGCAATCAGCCCCAGCATTTT. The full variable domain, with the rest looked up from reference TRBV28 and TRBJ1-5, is DVKVTQSSRYLVKRTGEKVFLECVQDMDHENMFWYRQDPGLGLRLIYFSYDVKMKEKGDIPEGYSVSREKKERFSLILESASTNQTSMYLCASSLPRQAISNQPQHFGDGTRLSIL.

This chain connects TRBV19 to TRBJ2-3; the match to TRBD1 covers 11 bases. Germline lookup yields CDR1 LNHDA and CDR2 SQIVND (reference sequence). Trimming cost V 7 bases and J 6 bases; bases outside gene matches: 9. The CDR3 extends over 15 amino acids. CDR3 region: CASNPGQGAGDTQYF. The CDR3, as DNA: TGTGCCAGTAACCCAGGACAGGGGGCAGGGGATACGCAGTATTTT.

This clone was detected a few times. The CDR3 nucleotides read TGTGCCAGCAGTTCCCCTAGGGAGTACGAGCAGTACTTC. It translates to CASSSPREYEQYF. V gene TRBV6-5 combines with J gene TRBJ2-7; a weak D match, TRBD2 (5 bases). Per germline, CDR1 MNHEY and CDR2 SVGAGI. This CDR3 is 13 amino acids long. V lost 4 bases to trimming and J lost 4 bases, with 11 bases between them.

The CDR3 region has the DNA TGTGCCAGCAGTAAGAACCCCCGGGGACAGGAGTCCTACGAGCAGTACTTC. It encodes CASSKNPRGQESYEQYF. The chain carries TRBV2 and TRBJ2-7; 8 bases align to TRBD1. Trimming removed 5 bases from V and 1 base from J; junction bases left unmatched: 13. CDR1 and CDR2 (germline): SNHLY, FYNNEI. This CDR3 has 17 amino acids.

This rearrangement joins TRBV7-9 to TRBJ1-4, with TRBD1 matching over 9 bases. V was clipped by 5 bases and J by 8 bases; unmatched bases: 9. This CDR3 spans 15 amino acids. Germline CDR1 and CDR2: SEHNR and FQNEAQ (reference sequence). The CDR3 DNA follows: TGTGCCAGCAGCCCCACGGACAGGGGTGGAGAAAAACTGTTTTTT. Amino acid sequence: CASSPTDRGGEKLFF.